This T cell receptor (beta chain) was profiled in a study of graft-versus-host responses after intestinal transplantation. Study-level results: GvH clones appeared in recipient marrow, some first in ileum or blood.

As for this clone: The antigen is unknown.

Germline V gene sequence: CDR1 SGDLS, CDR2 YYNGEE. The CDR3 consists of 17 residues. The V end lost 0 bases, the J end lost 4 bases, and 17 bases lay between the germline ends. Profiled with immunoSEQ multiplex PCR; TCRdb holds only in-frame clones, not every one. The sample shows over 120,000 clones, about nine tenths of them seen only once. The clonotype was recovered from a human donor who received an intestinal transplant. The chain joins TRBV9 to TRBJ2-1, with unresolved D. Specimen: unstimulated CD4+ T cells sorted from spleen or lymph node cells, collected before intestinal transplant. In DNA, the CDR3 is TGTGCCAGCAGCGTAGCCGCCCCCCAAAGGAAGTACAATGAGCAGTTCTTC. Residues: CASSVAAPQRKYNEQFF.